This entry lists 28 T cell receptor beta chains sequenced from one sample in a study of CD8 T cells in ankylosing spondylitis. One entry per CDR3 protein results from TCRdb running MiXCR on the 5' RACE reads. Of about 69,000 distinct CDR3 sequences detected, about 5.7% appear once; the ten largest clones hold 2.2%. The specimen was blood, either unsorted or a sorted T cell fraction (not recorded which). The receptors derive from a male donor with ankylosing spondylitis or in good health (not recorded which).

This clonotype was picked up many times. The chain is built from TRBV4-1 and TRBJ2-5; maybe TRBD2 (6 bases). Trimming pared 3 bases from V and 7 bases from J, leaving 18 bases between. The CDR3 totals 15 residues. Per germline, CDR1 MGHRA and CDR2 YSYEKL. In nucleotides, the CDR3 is TGCGCCAGCAGCCAGGGTGGGACTCCCAGCGGGACCCAGTACTTC. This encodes CASSQGGTPSGTQYF.

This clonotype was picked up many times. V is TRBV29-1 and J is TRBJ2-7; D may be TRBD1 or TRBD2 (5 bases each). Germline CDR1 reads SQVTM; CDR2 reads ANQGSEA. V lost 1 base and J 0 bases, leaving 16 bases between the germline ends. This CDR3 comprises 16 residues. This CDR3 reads CSVEGGSRFSSYEQYF. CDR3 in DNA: TGCAGCGTTGAAGGGGGGTCCCGATTTAGCTCCTACGAGCAGTACTTC.

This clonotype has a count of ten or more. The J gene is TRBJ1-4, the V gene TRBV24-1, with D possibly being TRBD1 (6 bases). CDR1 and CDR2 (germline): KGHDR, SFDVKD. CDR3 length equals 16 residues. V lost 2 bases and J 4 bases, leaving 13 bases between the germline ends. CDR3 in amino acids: CATSDSSGDINEKLFF. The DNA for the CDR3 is TGTGCCACCAGTGATTCATCAGGGGATATTAATGAAAAACTGTTTTTT.

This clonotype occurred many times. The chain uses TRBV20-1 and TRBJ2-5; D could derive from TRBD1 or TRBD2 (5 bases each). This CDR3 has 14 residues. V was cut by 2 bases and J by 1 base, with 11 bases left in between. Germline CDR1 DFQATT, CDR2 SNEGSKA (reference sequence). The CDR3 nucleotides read TGCAGTGCTAGAACCGTCGGGGCCCAAGAGACCCAGTACTTC. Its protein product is CSARTVGAQETQYF.

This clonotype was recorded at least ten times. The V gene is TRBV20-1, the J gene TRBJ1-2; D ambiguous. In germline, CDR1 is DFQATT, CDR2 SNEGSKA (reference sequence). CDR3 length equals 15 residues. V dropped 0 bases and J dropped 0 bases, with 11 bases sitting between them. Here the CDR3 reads CSARDTDTANYGYTF. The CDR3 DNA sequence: TGCAGTGCTAGAGATACCGACACCGCTAACTATGGCTACACCTTC.

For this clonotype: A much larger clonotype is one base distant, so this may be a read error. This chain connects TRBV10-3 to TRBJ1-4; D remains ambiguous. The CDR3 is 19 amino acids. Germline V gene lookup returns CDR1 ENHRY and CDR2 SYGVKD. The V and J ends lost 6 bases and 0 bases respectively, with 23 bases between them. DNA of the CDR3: TGTGCCATCAGCCCCACAATGGGTAGAAGACTTGCAACTAATGAAAAACTGTTTTTT. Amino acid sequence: CAISPTMGRRLATNEKLFF.

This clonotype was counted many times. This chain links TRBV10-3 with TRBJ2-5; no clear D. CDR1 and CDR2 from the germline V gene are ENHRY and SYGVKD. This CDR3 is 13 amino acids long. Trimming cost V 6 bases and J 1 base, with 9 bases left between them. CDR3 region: CAIRRPSQETQYF. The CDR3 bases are TGTGCCATCAGACGGCCATCCCAAGAGACCCAGTACTTC.

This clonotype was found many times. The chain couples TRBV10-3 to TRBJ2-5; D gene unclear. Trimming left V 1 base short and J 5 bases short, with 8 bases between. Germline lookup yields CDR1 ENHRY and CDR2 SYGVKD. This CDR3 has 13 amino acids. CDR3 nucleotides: TGTGCCATCAGTGAGTTGGCAGAGGAGACCCAGTACTTC. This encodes CAISELAEETQYF.

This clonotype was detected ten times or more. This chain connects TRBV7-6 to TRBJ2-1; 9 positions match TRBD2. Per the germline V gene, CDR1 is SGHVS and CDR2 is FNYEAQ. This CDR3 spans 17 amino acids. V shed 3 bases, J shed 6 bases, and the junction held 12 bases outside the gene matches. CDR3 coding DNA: TGTGCCAGCAGCTTGTTTTCCCTTGCTAGCGGGGTCAATGAGCAGTTCTTC. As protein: CASSLFSLASGVNEQFF.

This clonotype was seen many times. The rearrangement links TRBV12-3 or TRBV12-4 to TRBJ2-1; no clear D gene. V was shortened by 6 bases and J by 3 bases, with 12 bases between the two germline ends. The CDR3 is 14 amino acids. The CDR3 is CASSPEGDYNEQFF. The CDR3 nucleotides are TGTGCCAGCAGCCCTGAAGGCGACTACAATGAGCAGTTCTTC.

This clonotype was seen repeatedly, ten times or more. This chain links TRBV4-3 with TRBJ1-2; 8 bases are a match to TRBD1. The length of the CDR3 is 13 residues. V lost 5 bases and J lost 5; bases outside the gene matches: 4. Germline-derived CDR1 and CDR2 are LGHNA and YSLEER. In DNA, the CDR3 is TGCGCCAGCAGCTCAGGGGGCGGTTATGGCTACACCTTC. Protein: CASSSGGGYGYTF.

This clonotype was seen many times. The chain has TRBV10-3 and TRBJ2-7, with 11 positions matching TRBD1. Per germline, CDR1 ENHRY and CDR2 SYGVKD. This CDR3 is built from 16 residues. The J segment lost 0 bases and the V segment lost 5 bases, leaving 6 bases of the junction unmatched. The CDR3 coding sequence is TGTGCCATCAGTTCGGGACAGGGGGTTAGCTCCTACGAGCAGTACTTC. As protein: CAISSGQGVSSYEQYF.

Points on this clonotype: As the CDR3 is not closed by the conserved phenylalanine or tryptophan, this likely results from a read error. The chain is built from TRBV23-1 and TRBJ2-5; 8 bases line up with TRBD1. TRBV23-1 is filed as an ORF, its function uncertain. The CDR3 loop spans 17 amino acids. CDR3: CASTQPYRGTIGQTQYV. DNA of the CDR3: TGCGCCAGCACTCAACCGTACAGGGGGACAATTGGGCAGACCCAGTACGTC.

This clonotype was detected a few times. The CDR3 DNA reads TGTGCCAGCAGCTTATCATGGGGACGGCTGATGAATTCACCCCTCCACTTT. As protein: CASSLSWGRLMNSPLHF. J is TRBJ1-6 and V is TRBV13, with D perhaps TRBD1 (5 bases). The CDR3 consists of 17 residues. The V gene lost 2 bases and the J gene lost 7 bases, with 18 bases spanning the gap. Looked up from germline, CDR1 is PRHDT and CDR2 is FYEKMQ (reference sequence).

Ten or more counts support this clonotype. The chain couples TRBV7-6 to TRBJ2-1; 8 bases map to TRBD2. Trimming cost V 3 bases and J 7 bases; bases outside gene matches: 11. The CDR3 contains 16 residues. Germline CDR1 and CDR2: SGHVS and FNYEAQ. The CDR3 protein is CASSFTSGGVKNEQFF. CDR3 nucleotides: TGTGCCAGCAGCTTCACTAGCGGAGGGGTTAAGAATGAGCAGTTCTTC. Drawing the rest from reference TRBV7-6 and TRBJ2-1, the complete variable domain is GAGVSQSPRYKVTKRGQDVALRCDPISGHVSLYWYRQALGQGPEFLTYFNYEAQQDKSGLPNDRFSAERPEGSISTLTIQRTEQRDSAMYRCASSFTSGGVKNEQFFGPGTRLTVL.

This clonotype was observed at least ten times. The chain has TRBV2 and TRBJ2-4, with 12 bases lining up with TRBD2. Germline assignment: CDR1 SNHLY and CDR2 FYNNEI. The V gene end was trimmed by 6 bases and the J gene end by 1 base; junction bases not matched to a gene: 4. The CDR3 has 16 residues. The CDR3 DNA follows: TGTGCCAGCAGCCCCGGGACTAGCGGGGCCAAAAACATTCAGTACTTC. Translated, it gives CASSPGTSGAKNIQYF.

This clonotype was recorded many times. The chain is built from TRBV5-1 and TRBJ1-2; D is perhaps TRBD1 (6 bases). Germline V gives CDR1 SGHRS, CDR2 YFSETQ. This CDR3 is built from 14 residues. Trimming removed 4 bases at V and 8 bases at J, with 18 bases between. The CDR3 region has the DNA TGCGCCAGCAGCGTGGGACATTCTCTCGGAGGCTACACCTTC. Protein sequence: CASSVGHSLGGYTF.

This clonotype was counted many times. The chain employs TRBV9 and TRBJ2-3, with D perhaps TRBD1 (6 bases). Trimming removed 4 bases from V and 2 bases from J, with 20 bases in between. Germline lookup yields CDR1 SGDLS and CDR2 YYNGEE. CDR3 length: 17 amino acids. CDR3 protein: CASSPSTGQGSTDTQYF. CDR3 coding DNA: TGTGCCAGCAGCCCTTCCACCGGGCAGGGGTCCACAGATACGCAGTATTTT.

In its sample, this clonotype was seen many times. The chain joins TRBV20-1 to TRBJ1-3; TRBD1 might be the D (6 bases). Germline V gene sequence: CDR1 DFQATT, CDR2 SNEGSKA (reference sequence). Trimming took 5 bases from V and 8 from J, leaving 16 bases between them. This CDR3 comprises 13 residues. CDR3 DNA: TGCAGTGCTGGCCGGGACATAGACCACACCATATATTTT. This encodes CSAGRDIDHTIYF.

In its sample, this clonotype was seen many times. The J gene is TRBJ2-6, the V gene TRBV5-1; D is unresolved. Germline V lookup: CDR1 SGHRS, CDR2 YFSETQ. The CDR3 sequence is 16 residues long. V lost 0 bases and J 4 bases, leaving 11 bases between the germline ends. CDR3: CASSLEDGIGANVLTF. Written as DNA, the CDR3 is TGCGCCAGCAGCTTGGAGGATGGAATCGGGGCCAACGTCCTGACTTTC.

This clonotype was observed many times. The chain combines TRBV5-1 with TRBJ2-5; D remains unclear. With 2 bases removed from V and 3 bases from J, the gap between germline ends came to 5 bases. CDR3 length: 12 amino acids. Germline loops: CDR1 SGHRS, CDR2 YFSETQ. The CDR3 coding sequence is TGCGCCAGCAGCTTCCCGGAAGAGACCCAGTACTTC. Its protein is CASSFPEETQYF.

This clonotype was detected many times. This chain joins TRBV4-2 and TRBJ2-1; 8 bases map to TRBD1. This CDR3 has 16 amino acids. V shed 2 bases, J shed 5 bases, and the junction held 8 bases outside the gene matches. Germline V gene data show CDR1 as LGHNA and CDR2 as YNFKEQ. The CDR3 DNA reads TGTGCCAGCAGCCAACCTACAGGGGGTCCGGACAATGAGCAGTTCTTC. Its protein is CASSQPTGGPDNEQFF.

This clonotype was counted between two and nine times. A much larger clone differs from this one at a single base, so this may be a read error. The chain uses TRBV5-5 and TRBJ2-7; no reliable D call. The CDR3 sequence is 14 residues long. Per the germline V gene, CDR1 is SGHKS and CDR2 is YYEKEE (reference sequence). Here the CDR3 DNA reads TGTGCCGGCAGCCCCGGACGGAGCTCCTACGAGCAGTACTTC. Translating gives CAGSPGRSSYEQYF. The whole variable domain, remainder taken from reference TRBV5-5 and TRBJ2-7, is DAGVTQSPTHLIKTRGQQVTLRCSPISGHKSVSWYQQVLGQGPQFIFQYYEKEERGRGNFPDRFSARQFPNYSSELNVNALLLGDSALYLCAGSPGRSSYEQYFGPGTRLTVT.

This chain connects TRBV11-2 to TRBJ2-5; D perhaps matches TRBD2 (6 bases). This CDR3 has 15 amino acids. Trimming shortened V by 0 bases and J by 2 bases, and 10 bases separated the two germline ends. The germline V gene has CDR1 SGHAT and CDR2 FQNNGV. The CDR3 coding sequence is TGTGCCAGCAGCTTAGATGGCGGGGTGCAAGAGACCCAGTACTTC. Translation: CASSLDGGVQETQYF. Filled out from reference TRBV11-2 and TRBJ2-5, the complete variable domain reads EAGVAQSPRYKIIEKRQSVAFWCNPISGHATLYWYQQILGQGPKLLIQFQNNGVVDDSQLPKDRFSAERLKGVDSTLKIQPAKLEDSAVYLCASSLDGGVQETQYFGPGTRLLVL.

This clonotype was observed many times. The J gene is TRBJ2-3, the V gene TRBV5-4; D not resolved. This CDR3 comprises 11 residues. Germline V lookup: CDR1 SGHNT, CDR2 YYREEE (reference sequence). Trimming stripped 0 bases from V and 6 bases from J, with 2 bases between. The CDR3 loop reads CASSLEDTQYF. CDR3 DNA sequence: TGTGCCAGCAGCTTGGAGGATACGCAGTATTTT.

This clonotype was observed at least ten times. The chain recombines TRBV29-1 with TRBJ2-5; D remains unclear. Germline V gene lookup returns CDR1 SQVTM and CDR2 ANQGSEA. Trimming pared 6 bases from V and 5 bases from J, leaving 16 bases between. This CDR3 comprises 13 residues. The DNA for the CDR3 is TGCAGCGTAGATGGGCTAGTGGCCGAGACCCAGTACTTC. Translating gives CSVDGLVAETQYF.

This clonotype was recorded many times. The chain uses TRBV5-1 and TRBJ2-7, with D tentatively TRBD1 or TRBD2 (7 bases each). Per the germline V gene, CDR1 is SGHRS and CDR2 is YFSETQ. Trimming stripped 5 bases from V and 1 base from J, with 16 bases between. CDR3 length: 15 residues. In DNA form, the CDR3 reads TGCGCCAGCAGGGGTCCAGGGGGGGGATCCTACGAGCAGTACTTC. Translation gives CASRGPGGGSYEQYF.

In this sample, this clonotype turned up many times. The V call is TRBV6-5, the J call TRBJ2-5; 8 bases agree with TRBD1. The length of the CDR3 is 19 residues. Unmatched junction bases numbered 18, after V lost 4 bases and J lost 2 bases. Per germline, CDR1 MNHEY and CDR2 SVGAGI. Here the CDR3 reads CASSFSSRQGKGRQETQYF. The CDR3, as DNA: TGTGCCAGCAGTTTCTCCTCCCGACAGGGGAAGGGGAGGCAAGAGACCCAGTACTTC.